This TCR beta chain is drawn from a study of spatial heterogeneity in lung cancer. Study overall: The average appearance count of each unique TCR and UMI combination in raw reads was more than 9.5.

The time point here: sample taken at primary tumor resection. Around 68 TRACERx patients with early, untreated non-small cell lung cancer donated samples. Whole RNA came from tumor, nontumor lung or frozen PBMC and was sequenced without being sorted. TCRdb analysed the 5' RACE reads with MiXCR anew, one entry per CDR3 protein. This table holds approximately 11,000 distinct CDR3 sequences, 7.9% found once. There are many counts of this clonotype. What it binds is not known. Study-level findings and limits: The number of expanded tumor alpha and beta chains correlated with mutation number. Coverage of tumor T cells, an estimated figure, was roughly 7.2% for alpha and approximately 12% for beta chains.

The sequenced sample was lung tumor tissue, obtained at surgery. The clonotype comes from a female donor with early-stage non-small cell lung cancer.

CDR3 in DNA: TGTGCCAGCAGTGACGGGGGGATTAGCAATCAGCCCCAGCATTTT. Translated, it gives CASSDGGISNQPQHF. This chain connects TRBV6-5 to TRBJ1-5; a possible D gene is TRBD1 (5 bases). Germline V CDR1 and CDR2: MNHEY, SVGAGI. The V end was cut by 5 bases, the J end by 0 bases, with 11 bases between. The CDR3 has 15 residues.